These 10 T cell receptor beta chains were all obtained from the same sample, sequenced in a study of shared T cell receptors in the human thymus (dated by TCRdb to about 2021). Libraries were constructed by the immunoSEQ multiplex PCR assay. TCRdb obtained this table from immuneACCESS and retained in-frame rearrangements with V and J assigned. These tables miss some clones; where compared with another copy, unresolved V genes account for less than half of the shortfall, and the remainder is unexplained. This sample lists roughly 710,000 clones; roughly 85% were detected once. Around 0.01% of the sample lies in the top ten. Another study also made use of these data, one on human thymus T cells.

Sequencing used thymocytes. These receptors were taken from a girl less than two years old with a congenital heart defect. Donor details come from another sample of the same person, matched by shared clones.

The CDR3 sequence is CASSLGDRAGYEQYF. CDR3 nucleotide sequence: TGTGCCAGCAGCTTAGGCGACAGGGCTGGCTACGAGCAGTACTTC. The rearrangement joins TRBV7-6 to TRBJ2-7; 7 bases align to TRBD1. Germline V gene lookup returns CDR1 SGHVS and CDR2 FNYEAQ. Trimming cost V 1 base and J 3 bases; bases outside gene matches: 6. This CDR3 has 15 amino acids. The full variable domain, completed using reference TRBV7-6 and TRBJ2-7, is GAGVSQSPRYKVTKRGQDVALRCDPISGHVSLYWYRQALGQGPEFLTYFNYEAQQDKSGLPNDRFSAERPEGSISTLTIQRTEQRDSAMYRCASSLGDRAGYEQYFGPGTRLTVT.

The rearrangement links TRBV4-3 to TRBJ1-1; maybe TRBD1 (6 bases). The V end lost 1 base, the J end lost 5 bases, and 20 bases lay between the germline ends. This CDR3 has 17 amino acids. In germline, CDR1 is LGHNA, CDR2 YSLEER. Here the CDR3 reads CASSQVEGARGGTEAFF. Written as DNA, the CDR3 is TGCGCCAGCAGCCAAGTTGAAGGGGCGAGGGGGGGGACTGAAGCTTTCTTT.

This sequence joins TRBV10-3 and TRBJ2-1, with TRBD2 matching over 7 bases. The germline V gene has CDR1 ENHRY and CDR2 SYGVKD. The CDR3 is 14 residues long. The ends lost 3 bases at V and 5 bases at J; junction bases unmatched: 4. The chain's CDR3 is CAISETSDHNEQFF. CDR3 coding DNA: TGTGCCATCAGTGAAACTAGCGACCACAATGAGCAGTTCTTC.

This chain uses TRBV27 with TRBJ2-5; D is perhaps TRBD1 (6 bases). The end of the DNA aligns better with TRBJ2-7, so the J call may be wrong. The CDR3 is made up of 15 amino acids. CDR1 and CDR2 from the germline V gene are MNHEY and SMNVEV (reference sequence). The CDR3 here is CASTRRGIGTYEQYF. The CDR3 DNA follows: TGTGCCAGCACGAGAAGGGGGATTGGGACCTACGAGCAGTACTTC.

J is TRBJ2-1 and V is TRBV5-4; D gene ambiguous. The CDR3 covers 16 residues. CDR1 is SGHNT, CDR2 YYREEE, per germline (reference sequence). Trimming removed 3 bases at V and 1 base at J, with 14 bases between. The CDR3 bases are TGTGCCAGCAGCTCAGAACTACGAGGATCCTACAATGAGCAGTTCTTC. Encoded protein: CASSSELRGSYNEQFF.

This sequence joins TRBV5-6 and TRBJ2-7, with TRBD1 identical over 9 bases. In germline, CDR1 is SGHDT, CDR2 YYEEEE. V dropped 4 bases and J dropped 5; count of bases not matched to a gene: 13. The CDR3 spans 16 residues. The CDR3 nucleotides read TGTGCCAGCAGCAGGACAGGGACAGGGACACTCCACGAGCAGTACTTC. This encodes CASSRTGTGTLHEQYF. The full variable domain, rest sourced from reference TRBV5-6 and TRBJ2-7, is DAGVTQSPTHLIKTRGQQVTLRCSPKSGHDTVSWYQQALGQGPQFIFQYYEEEERQRGNFPDRFSGHQFPNYSSELNVNALLLGDSALYLCASSRTGTGTLHEQYFGPGTRLTVT.

The rearrangement uses TRBV15 and TRBJ1-1; 9 bases line up with TRBD1. Germline V gene lookup returns CDR1 LNHNV and CDR2 YYDKDF (reference sequence). The CDR3 has 19 residues. With V trimmed by 8 bases and J by 1 base, 20 bases remained unmatched. The CDR3 region is CATGLFSGQGMMANTEAFF. The DNA for the CDR3 is TGTGCCACCGGTCTTTTCTCCGGACAGGGGATGATGGCGAACACTGAAGCTTTCTTT.

The V call is TRBV6-6, the J call TRBJ2-5, with 12 nucleotides matching TRBD2. Trimming removed 4 bases from V and 1 base from J; junction bases left unmatched: 4. The germline CDR1 and CDR2 sequences are MNHNY and SVGAGI (reference sequence). The CDR3 consists of 16 residues. The chain's CDR3 is CASSSGLAGPQETQYF. Here the CDR3 DNA reads TGTGCCAGCAGTTCTGGACTAGCGGGGCCCCAAGAGACCCAGTACTTC.

The chain joins TRBV7-4 to TRBJ1-1, with TRBD1 matching over 7 bases. CDR1 SGHVT and CDR2 SQSDAQ come from the germline V gene. Trimming at V came to 1 base and at J to 13 bases, leaving 12 bases not matched to a gene. The CDR3 has 14 residues. CDR3 nucleotides: TGTGCCAGCAGCTTAGGAGGACAGGCCCTGAGAGGTTTCTTT. It specifies CASSLGGQALRGFF. Full variable domain (rest looked up from reference TRBV7-4 and TRBJ1-1): GAGVSQSPRYKVAKRGRDVALRCDSISGHVTLYWYRQTLGQGSEVLTYSQSDAQRDKSGRPSGRFSAERPERSVSTLKIQRTEQGDSAVYLCASSLGGQALRGFFGQGTRLTVV.

V gene TRBV9 combines with J gene TRBJ2-2; 7 bases map to TRBD1. This CDR3 region has 14 residues. Germline lookup yields CDR1 SGDLS and CDR2 YYNGEE. V dropped 4 bases and J dropped 6; count of bases not matched to a gene: 6. The CDR3 nucleotides read TGTGCCAGCAGCCTGAAACAGGGGCCCGGGGAGCTGTTTTTT. Protein product: CASSLKQGPGELFF.